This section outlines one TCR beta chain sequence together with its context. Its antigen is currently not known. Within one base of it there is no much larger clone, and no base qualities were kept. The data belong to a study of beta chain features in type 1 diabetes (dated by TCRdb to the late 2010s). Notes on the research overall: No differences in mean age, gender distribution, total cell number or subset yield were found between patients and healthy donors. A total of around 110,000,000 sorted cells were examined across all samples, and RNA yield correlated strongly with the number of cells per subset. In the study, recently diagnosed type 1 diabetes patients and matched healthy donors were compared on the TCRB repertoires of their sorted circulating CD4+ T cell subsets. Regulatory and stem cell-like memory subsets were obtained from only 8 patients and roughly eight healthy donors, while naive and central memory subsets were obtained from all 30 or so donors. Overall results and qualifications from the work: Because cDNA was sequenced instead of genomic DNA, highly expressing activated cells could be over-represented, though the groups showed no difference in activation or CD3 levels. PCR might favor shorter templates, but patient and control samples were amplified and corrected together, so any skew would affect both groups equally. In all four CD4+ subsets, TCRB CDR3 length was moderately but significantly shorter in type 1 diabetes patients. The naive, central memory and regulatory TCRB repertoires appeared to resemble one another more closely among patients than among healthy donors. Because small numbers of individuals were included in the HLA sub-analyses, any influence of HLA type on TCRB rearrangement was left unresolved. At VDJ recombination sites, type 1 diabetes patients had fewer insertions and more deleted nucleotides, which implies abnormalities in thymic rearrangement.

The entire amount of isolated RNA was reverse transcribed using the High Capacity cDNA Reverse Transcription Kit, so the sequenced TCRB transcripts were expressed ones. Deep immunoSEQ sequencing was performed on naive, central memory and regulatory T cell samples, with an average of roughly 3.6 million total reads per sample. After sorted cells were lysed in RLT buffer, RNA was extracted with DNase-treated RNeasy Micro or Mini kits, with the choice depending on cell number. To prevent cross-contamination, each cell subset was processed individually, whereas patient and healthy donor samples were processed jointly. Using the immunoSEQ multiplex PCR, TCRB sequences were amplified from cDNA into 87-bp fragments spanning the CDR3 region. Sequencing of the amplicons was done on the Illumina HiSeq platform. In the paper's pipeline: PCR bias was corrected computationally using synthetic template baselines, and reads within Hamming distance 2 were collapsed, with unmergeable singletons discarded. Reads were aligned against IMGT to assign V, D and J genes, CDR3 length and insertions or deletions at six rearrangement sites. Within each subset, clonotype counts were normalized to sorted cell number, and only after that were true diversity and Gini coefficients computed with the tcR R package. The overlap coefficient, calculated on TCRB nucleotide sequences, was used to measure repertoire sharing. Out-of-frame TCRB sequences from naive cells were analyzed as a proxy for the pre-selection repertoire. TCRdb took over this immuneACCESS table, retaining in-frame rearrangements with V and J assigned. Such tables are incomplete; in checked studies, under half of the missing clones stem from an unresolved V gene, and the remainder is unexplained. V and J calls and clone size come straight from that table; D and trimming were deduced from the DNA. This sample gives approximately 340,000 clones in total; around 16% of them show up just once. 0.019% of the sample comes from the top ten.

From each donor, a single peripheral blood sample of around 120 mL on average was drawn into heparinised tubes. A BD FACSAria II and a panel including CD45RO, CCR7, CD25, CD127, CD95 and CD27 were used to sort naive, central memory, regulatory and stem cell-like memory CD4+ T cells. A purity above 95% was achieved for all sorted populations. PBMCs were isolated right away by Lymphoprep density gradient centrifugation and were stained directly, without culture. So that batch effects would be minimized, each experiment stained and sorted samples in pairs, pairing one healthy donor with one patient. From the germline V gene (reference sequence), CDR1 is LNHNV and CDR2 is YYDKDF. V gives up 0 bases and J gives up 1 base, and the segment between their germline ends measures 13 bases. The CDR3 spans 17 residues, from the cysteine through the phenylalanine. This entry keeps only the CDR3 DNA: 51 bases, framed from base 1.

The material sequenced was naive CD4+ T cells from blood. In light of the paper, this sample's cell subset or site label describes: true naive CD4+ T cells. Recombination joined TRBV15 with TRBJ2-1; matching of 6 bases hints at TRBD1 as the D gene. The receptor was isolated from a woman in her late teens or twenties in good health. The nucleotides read TGTGCCACCAGCAGAGATCTTCAGAGGGGGTCCTACAATGAGCAGTTCTTC. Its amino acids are CATSRDLQRGSYNEQFF.